These 22 T cell receptor beta chains were sequenced from one sample in a study of memory CD4+ T cells and cytomegalovirus serostatus. The sort gate was single viable CD3+CD4+CD8-CD45RO+ cells for memory CD4+ T cells. The table came from immunoSEQ multiplex PCR; TCRdb's copy has only in-frame clones and leaves some out. The data show over 35,000 clones, with about three quarters seen just once and approximately 0.8% held by the top ten. Sample: memory CD4+ T cells from blood. The receptors were sampled from an adult in good health and CMV-seronegative.

This CDR3 reads CASSYSSILGGTEAFF. DNA of the CDR3: TGTGCCAGCAGTTACTCGTCAATTCTGGGGGGCACTGAAGCTTTCTTT. The chain couples TRBV6-6 to TRBJ1-1, with D possibly matching TRBD1 (5 bases). V was cut by 0 bases and J by 4 bases, with 15 bases left in between. From germline, CDR1 is MNHNY and CDR2 SVGAGI (reference sequence). This CDR3 region has 16 residues.

By sample fraction, this clone is medium-sized. The chain has TRBV25-1 and TRBJ2-7; either TRBD1 or TRBD2 may supply D (5 bases each). CDR3 size: 16 residues. Germline CDR1 MGHDK, CDR2 SYGVNS. The ends were cut back, 4 bases at V and 5 bases at J, with 21 bases in the middle. The CDR3 reads CASSVPSGRGPNEQYF. The CDR3 DNA reads as TGTGCCAGCAGTGTCCCCTCCGGCCGGGGACCAAACGAGCAGTACTTC.

In its sample, this clone was seen a few times. This CDR3 is CAWSSRDRGNEKLFF. The DNA of the CDR3 is TGTGCCTGGAGCTCAAGGGACAGGGGGAATGAAAAACTGTTTTTT. V usage is TRBV30 and J usage is TRBJ1-4; 11 nucleotides match TRBD1. The junction had 5 bases not matched to a gene; V was cut back by 3 bases and J by 5 bases. CDR3 length: 15 amino acids. Germline V CDR1 and CDR2: GTSNPN, SVGIG (reference sequence). The variable domain in full, with the rest retrieved from reference TRBV30 and TRBJ1-4, is SQTIHQWPATLVQPVGSPLSLECTVEGTSNPNLYWYRQAAGRGLQLLFYSVGIGQISSEVPQNLSASRPQDRQFILSSKKLLLSDSGFYLCAWSSRDRGNEKLFFGSGTQLSVL.

The chain couples TRBV10-3 to TRBJ1-1, with 11 bases matching TRBD1. The CDR3 has 18 residues. Germline V gene sequence: CDR1 ENHRY, CDR2 SYGVKD. The V gene end was trimmed by 6 bases and the J gene end by 0 bases; junction bases not matched to a gene: 12. The chain's CDR3 is CAISSPGQGGEMNTEAFF. The CDR3 DNA follows: TGTGCCATCAGCTCGCCGGGACAGGGGGGGGAAATGAACACTGAAGCTTTCTTT.

This clone was observed once. CDR3: CASSLGQYNEQFF. The CDR3 bases are TGTGCCAGCAGCTTAGGCCAGTACAATGAGCAGTTCTTC. The gene calls are TRBV11-2 and TRBJ2-1; D gene unclear. Germline CDR1 and CDR2: SGHAT and FQNNGV. Trimming pared 1 base from V and 4 bases from J, leaving 5 bases between. This CDR3 contains 13 residues.

Here the CDR3 DNA reads TGTGCCAGCAGCCCCGCGGGGGCTTTTGGTGAAAAACTGTTTTTT. It specifies CASSPAGAFGEKLFF. The V call is TRBV6-1, the J call TRBJ1-4; the D gene is possibly TRBD1 (6 bases). The V end lost 6 bases, the J end lost 7 bases, and 18 bases lay between the germline ends. Germline V gene lookup returns CDR1 MNHNS and CDR2 SASEGT. The CDR3 extends over 15 amino acids.

This clone was seen a few times. V is TRBV9 and J is TRBJ1-6, with D unclear. CDR1 and CDR2 (germline): SGDLS, YYNGEE. The germline V and J ends were trimmed by 0 bases and 10 bases, with 14 bases remaining between them. The length of the CDR3 is 15 residues. This chain's CDR3 is CASSVEDGMKSPLHF. As DNA, the CDR3 is TGTGCCAGCAGCGTAGAGGATGGTATGAAGTCACCCCTCCACTTT.

The gene calls are TRBV5-8 and TRBJ1-1; 7 nucleotides match TRBD1. With 5 bases clipped from V and 3 bases from J, the junction kept 7 bases outside the gene matches. The CDR3 has 14 amino acids. Germline CDR1 is SGHTS and CDR2 is YDEGEE. Here the CDR3 reads CASRYRGRYTEAFF. The CDR3 coding sequence is TGTGCCAGCAGGTACAGGGGCAGATACACTGAAGCTTTCTTT.

The chain recombines TRBV14 with TRBJ2-5; 10 bases agree with TRBD2. Germline CDR1 and CDR2: SGHDN and FVKESK. Trimming cost V 0 bases and J 4 bases; bases outside gene matches: 2. CDR3 length equals 15 residues. CDR3 nucleotides: TGTGCCAGCAGCCAAGATCTAGCGGGGGCAGAGACCCAGTACTTC. Protein product: CASSQDLAGAETQYF.

V usage is TRBV11-2 and J usage is TRBJ2-1, with D unclear. The length of the CDR3 is 15 residues. Germline-derived CDR1 and CDR2 are SGHAT and FQNNGV. Trimming took 0 bases from V and 7 from J, leaving 13 bases between them. CDR3 protein: CASSLEGNVGNEQFF. CDR3 coding DNA: TGTGCCAGCAGCTTAGAAGGGAACGTAGGGAATGAGCAGTTCTTC.

This clone appeared a few times. This chain connects TRBV27 to TRBJ1-1; TRBD1 matches at 7 bases. Germline V gene sequence: CDR1 MNHEY, CDR2 SMNVEV (reference sequence). The V gene end was trimmed by 4 bases and the J gene end by 4 bases; junction bases not matched to a gene: 6. The CDR3 consists of 14 residues. The CDR3 DNA is TGTGCCAGCAGTTCACAGGGGAGGAGCACTGAAGCTTTCTTT. It specifies CASSSQGRSTEAFF.

This chain joins TRBV5-1 and TRBJ2-2, with 8 bases aligning to TRBD1. With V trimmed by 3 bases and J by 6 bases, 10 bases remained unmatched. CDR3 length equals 16 residues. In germline, CDR1 is SGHRS, CDR2 YFSETQ. The CDR3 DNA is TGCGCCAGCAGCTCGGACGGACAGGGTGGGTCCGGGGAGCTGTTTTTT. This sequence encodes CASSSDGQGGSGELFF.

The chain uses TRBV5-3 and TRBJ2-7; no definite D call. TRBV5-3 is noted as an ORF with a role that remains uncertain. The CDR3 sequence is 15 residues long. Trimming stripped 4 bases from V and 0 bases from J, with 14 bases between. The CDR3 protein is CARSQVSSHSYEQYF. Here the CDR3 DNA reads TGTGCCAGAAGCCAGGTAAGTAGCCACTCCTACGAGCAGTACTTC.

The rearrangement joins TRBV9 to TRBJ2-2; D might be TRBD2 (7 bases). The V gene's germline CDR1 is SGDLS and CDR2 YYNGEE. The CDR3 has 14 amino acids. Trimming removed 6 bases at V and 5 bases at J, with 14 bases between. CDR3 loop: CASTRGARTGELFF. CDR3 in DNA: TGTGCCAGCACCCGGGGGGCCCGAACCGGGGAGCTGTTTTTT.

The gene calls are TRBV15 and TRBJ1-4, with 10 bases fitting TRBD1. Germline V gene sequence: CDR1 LNHNV, CDR2 YYDKDF (reference sequence). Germline trimming cut 1 base from V and 5 bases from J; bases unmatched to any gene: 4. The CDR3 covers 16 residues. The CDR3 nucleotides are TGTGCCACCAGCAGAGTGGGACAGGGGAGGAATGAAAAACTGTTTTTT. Translating gives CATSRVGQGRNEKLFF.

The table lists this clone with a few counts. As DNA, the CDR3 is TGTGCCAGCAGTGGCAACAGGAACGAAGAGACCCAGTACTTC. Protein: CASSGNRNEETQYF. The chain has TRBV2 and TRBJ2-5; D might be TRBD1 (5 bases). This CDR3 contains 14 residues. The germline V gene has CDR1 SNHLY and CDR2 FYNNEI. V was shortened by 4 bases and J by 3 bases, with 12 bases between the two germline ends.

This clone occurred a few times. The chain carries TRBV10-3 and TRBJ1-2; 11 bases are a match to TRBD1. Per germline, CDR1 ENHRY and CDR2 SYGVKD. The CDR3 consists of 15 residues. J gave up 3 bases and V 10 bases, and 10 bases lay outside the gene matches. CDR3 nucleotide sequence: TGTGCCAGTCTCTCCGGGACAGGGGGAGACTATGGCTACACCTTC. Translating it yields CASLSGTGGDYGYTF.

The chain uses TRBV30 and TRBJ2-5, with D uncertain. The CDR3 loop spans 12 amino acids. Germline lookup yields CDR1 GTSNPN and CDR2 SVGIG (reference sequence). The V and J ends lost 0 bases and 3 bases respectively, with 5 bases between them. The CDR3 region is CAWSVFKETQYF. The CDR3 DNA reads as TGTGCCTGGAGTGTCTTTAAAGAGACCCAGTACTTC.

The chain joins TRBV11-2 to TRBJ1-5; D perhaps matches TRBD1 (5 bases). V dropped 0 bases and J dropped 2 bases, with 8 bases sitting between them. Per germline, CDR1 SGHAT and CDR2 FQNNGV. This CDR3 comprises 15 residues. The CDR3 protein is CASSLDRGGNQPQHF. The CDR3, as DNA: TGTGCCAGCAGCTTAGATCGAGGGGGCAATCAGCCCCAGCATTTT.

This chain links TRBV6-5 with TRBJ2-7, with TRBD2 matching 10 bases. The CDR3 is made up of 15 amino acids. CDR1 MNHEY and CDR2 SVGAGI come from the germline V gene. The J segment lost 2 bases and the V segment lost 7 bases, leaving 8 bases of the junction unmatched. CDR3 sequence: CASTPPSGGAYEQYF. CDR3 bases: TGTGCCAGCACCCCTCCCAGCGGGGGGGCCTACGAGCAGTACTTC.

Of note for this clone: Other DNA sequences from this sample encode an identical CDR3 as well. The CDR3 loop reads CASSLPLQETQYF. The CDR3 bases are TGCGCCAGCAGCTTGCCTCTTCAAGAGACCCAGTACTTC. The chain recombines TRBV5-1 with TRBJ2-5; D gene ambiguous. V shed 1 base and J shed 2 bases, with 6 bases lying between them. The CDR3 runs 13 residues. Germline V gene lookup returns CDR1 SGHRS and CDR2 YFSETQ.

V is TRBV5-1 and J is TRBJ1-3; D ambiguous. This CDR3 is built from 16 residues. Germline CDR1 is SGHRS and CDR2 is YFSETQ. The V gene lost 2 bases and the J gene lost 0 bases, with 12 bases spanning the gap. CDR3 nucleotides: TGCGCCAGCAGCTTCGGTGAAAATTTCTCTGGAAACACCATATATTTT. Translation gives CASSFGENFSGNTIYF.